This T cell receptor beta chain was recorded in a study of blood T cell repertoires in COVID-19. Study background: There were acute and convalescent COVID-19 samples, and they came from the United States, Italy and Spain. In each case, the material was cDNA or gDNA derived from T cells, B-cell-depleted T cells, or PBMCs.

The CDR3 loop spans 13 amino acids. The germline V gene has CDR1 MNHEY and CDR2 SVGAGI. V gave up 5 bases and J gave up 2 bases, with 9 bases separating them. Original processing methods: Cell counts per sample came from amplifying reference gene primers. The table came from immunoSEQ multiplex PCR; TCRdb's copy has only in-frame clones and leaves some out. The V and J calls and the clone size are those of that table, but D and trimming were determined from the DNA. In the table there are more than 25,000 clones, roughly nine tenths of which are singletons. The chain has TRBV6-5 and TRBJ2-5; D gene unclear. The sequence derives from a human donor with active COVID-19. The donor label of this sample is uncertain. Sequencing input: peripheral blood. Here the CDR3 reads CASSTTQQETQYF. DNA of the CDR3: TGTGCCAGCAGTACGACACAGCAAGAGACCCAGTACTTC.